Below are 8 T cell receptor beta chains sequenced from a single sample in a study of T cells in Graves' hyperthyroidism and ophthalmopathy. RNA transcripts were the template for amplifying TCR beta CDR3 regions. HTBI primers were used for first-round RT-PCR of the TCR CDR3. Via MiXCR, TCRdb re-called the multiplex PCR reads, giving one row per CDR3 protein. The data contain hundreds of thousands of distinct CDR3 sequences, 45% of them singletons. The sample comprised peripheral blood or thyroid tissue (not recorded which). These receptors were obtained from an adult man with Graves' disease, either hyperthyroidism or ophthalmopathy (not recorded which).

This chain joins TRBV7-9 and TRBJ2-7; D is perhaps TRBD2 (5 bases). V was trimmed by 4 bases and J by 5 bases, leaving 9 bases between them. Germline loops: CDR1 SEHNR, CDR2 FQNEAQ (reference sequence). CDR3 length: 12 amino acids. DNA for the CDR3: TGTGCCAGCAGCTCCCCTAGCCACGAGCAGTACTTC. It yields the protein CASSSPSHEQYF.

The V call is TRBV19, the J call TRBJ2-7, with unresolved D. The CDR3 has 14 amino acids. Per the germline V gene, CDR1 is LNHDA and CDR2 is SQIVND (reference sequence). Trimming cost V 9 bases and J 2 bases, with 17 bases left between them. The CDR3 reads CASTNMAETYEQYF. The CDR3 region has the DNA TGTGCCAGCACTAACATGGCAGAAACCTACGAGCAGTACTTC.

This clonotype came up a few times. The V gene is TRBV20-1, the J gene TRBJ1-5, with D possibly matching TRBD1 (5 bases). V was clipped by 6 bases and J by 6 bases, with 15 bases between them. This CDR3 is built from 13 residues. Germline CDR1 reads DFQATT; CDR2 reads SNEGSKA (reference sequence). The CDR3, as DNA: TGCAGTGCCACCCCAGGGTTAGGTCAGCCCCAGCATTTT. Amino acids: CSATPGLGQPQHF.

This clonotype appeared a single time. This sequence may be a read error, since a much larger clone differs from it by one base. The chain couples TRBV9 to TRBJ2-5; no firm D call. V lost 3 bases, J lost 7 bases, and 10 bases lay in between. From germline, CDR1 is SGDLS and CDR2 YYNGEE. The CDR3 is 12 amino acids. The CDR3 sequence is CASSDSEGTQYF. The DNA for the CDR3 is TGTGCCAGCAGCGACTCGGAAGGGACCCAGTACTTC.

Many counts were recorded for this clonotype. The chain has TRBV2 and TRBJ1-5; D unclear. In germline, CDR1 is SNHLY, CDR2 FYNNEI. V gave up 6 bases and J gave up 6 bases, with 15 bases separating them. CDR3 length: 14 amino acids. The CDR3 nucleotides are TGTGCCAGCAGGGACGTTGTGGGAGCTCAGCCCCAGCATTTT. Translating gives CASRDVVGAQPQHF.

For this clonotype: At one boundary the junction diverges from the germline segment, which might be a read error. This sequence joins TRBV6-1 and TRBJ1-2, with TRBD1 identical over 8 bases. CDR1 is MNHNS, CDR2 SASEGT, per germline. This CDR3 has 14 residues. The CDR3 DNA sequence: TGTGCCATCAGTGAAGCGGACAGGGTGGATGGCTACACCTTC. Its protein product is CAISEADRVDGYTF.

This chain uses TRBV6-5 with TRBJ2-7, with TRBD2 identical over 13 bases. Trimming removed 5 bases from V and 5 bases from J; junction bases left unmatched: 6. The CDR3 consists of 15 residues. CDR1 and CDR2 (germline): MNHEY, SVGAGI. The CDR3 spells CASSEPGLAGDEQYF. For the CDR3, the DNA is TGTGCCAGCAGTGAACCTGGACTAGCGGGAGACGAGCAGTACTTC.

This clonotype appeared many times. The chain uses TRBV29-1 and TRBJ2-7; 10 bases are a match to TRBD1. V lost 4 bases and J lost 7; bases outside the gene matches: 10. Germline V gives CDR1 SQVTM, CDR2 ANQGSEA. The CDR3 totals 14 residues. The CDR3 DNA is TGCAGCGTTGTTTTGGGGACAGGGGAGTTGGAGCAGTACTTC. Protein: CSVVLGTGELEQYF.